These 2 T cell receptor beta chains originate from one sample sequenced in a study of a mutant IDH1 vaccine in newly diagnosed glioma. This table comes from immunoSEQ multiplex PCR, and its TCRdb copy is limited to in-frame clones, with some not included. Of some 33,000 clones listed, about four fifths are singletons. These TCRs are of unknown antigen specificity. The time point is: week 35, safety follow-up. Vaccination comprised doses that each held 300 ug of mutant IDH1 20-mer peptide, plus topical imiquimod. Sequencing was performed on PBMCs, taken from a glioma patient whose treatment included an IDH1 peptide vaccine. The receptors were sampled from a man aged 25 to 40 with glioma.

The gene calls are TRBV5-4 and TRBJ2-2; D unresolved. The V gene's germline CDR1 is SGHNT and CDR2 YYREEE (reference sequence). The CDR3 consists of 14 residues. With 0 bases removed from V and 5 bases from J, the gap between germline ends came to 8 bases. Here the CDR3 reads CASSLAKPTGELFF. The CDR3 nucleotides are TGTGCCAGCAGCTTGGCTAAACCAACCGGGGAGCTGTTTTTT. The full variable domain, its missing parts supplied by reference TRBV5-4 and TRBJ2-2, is ETGVTQSPTHLIKTRGQQVTLRCSSQSGHNTVSWYQQALGQGPQFIFQYYREEENGRGNFPPRFSGLQFPNYSSELNVNALELDDSALYLCASSLAKPTGELFFGEGSRLTVL.

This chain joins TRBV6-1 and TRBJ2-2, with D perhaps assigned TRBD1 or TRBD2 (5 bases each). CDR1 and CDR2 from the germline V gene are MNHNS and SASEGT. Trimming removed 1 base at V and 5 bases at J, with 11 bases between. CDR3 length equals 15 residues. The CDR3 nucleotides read TGTGCCAGCAGTGAAGTTAACTGGGGGACCGGGGAGCTGTTTTTT. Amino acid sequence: CASSEVNWGTGELFF.